Listed below are T cell receptor beta chains from one sample, sequenced in a study of vaccination and CD4 T cells after COVID-19. What these receptors recognize is not known. One entry per CDR3 protein, called by TCRdb with MiXCR from the PCR reads. This sample has approximately 10,000 distinct CDR3 sequences, with about 50% found just once. The specimen was cultured CD4+ T cells from blood, collected after SARS-CoV-2 vaccination. These TCRs come from a human donor with COVID-19. CDR3s include the opening cysteine and the closing phenylalanine or tryptophan. D genes are given only for firm matches. Expanded clones get a size class; other rows say once, few or many, or leave the size out.

d_gene	abundance	v_gene	j_gene	CDR3nt	CDR3aa
.	.	TRBV20-1	TRBJ2-5	TGCAGTGTTCCTACAGGGGGGGTACAAGAGACCCAGTACTTC	CSVPTGGVQETQYF
.	few	TRBV20-1	TRBJ2-5	TGCAGTGCTAGCCCGCCAGGACGCCCGGAGACCCAGTACTTC	CSASPPGRPETQYF
.	.	TRBV20-1	TRBJ2-7	TGCAGTGCTAGAACAGGGACATCCCACGAGCAGTACTTC	CSARTGTSHEQYF
TRBD1	few	TRBV20-1	TRBJ1-5	TGCAGTGCTAGCCGGGACAGGGGTGGCAATCAGCCCCAGCATTTT	CSASRDRGGNQPQHF
.	.	TRBV4-3	TRBJ2-7	TGCGCCAGCAGCCAAGATCGACACCCGAGAACCTCCTACGAGCAGTACTTC	CASSQDRHPRTSYEQYF
.	.	TRBV6-2/TRBV6-3	TRBJ1-1	TGTGCCAGCAGAAGGATGAACACTGAAGCTTTCTTT	CASRRMNTEAFF
TRBD2	few	TRBV7-6	TRBJ2-1	TGTGCCAGCAGCAAACTGAGCGGGGGGGCTTTTGATGAGCAGTTCTTC	CASSKLSGGAFDEQFF
.	.	TRBV20-1	TRBJ2-7	TGCAGTGCTAGATCGTCTAGCCTAGCTTTATCCGAGCAGTACTTC	CSARSSSLALSEQYF
TRBD1	.	TRBV19	TRBJ1-6	TGTGCCAGTAGTATCCAGGGGGCAAGTAATTCACCCCTCCACTTT	CASSIQGASNSPLHF
.	.	TRBV10-3	TRBJ2-7	TGTGCCATCAGTGAAGACCCGAGCTCCTACGAGCAGTACTTC	CAISEDPSSYEQYF
TRBD1	.	TRBV7-9	TRBJ1-6	TGTGCCAGCAGCCCCGACAGGGGGTCACCCCTCCACTTT	CASSPDRGSPLHF
TRBD2	.	TRBV2	TRBJ2-2	TGTGCCAGCAGAAGAGCGGGGGCGACCAACACCGGGGAGCTGTTTTTT	CASRRAGATNTGELFF
TRBD1	.	TRBV11-3	TRBJ2-5	TGTGCCAGCTCCTGGACAGGACGGGAGACCCAGTACTTC	CASSWTGRETQYF
TRBD2	few	TRBV15	TRBJ2-5	TGTGCCACCAGCAGGAGGACTAGCGGAAGCCAAGAGACCCAGTACTTC	CATSRRTSGSQETQYF
.	.	TRBV27	TRBJ1-5	TGTGCCAGCAGGCGCGGGGGACAGCCCCAGCATTTT	CASRRGGQPQHF
.	.	TRBV7-8	TRBJ2-4	TGTGCCAGCAGTCGAAGCGGGGCCAAAAACATTCAGTACTTC	CASSRSGAKNIQYF
TRBD1	once	TRBV5-1	TRBJ1-4	TGCGCCAGCAGCACCGACAGGGGAGGGGGCACTAATGAAAAACTGTTTTTT	CASSTDRGGGTNEKLFF
.	few	TRBV7-3	TRBJ2-1	TGTGCCAGCAGCCTTAACCGACTAGTAAATGAGCAGTTCTTC	CASSLNRLVNEQFF
TRBD1	.	TRBV6-1	TRBJ2-3	TGTGCCAGCAGTGCTCCTCGGACAGGGTCAGATACGCAGTATTTT	CASSAPRTGSDTQYF
TRBD1	.	TRBV20-1	TRBJ2-7	TGCAGTGCTAGCGTGGGACAGGGTTACGAGCAGTACTTC	CSASVGQGYEQYF
.	.	TRBV18	TRBJ2-4	TGTGCCAGCTCACCACCCTCAGTAGCCAAAAACATTCAGTACTTC	CASSPPSVAKNIQYF
.	.	TRBV4-1	TRBJ1-3	TGCGCCAGCAGCCAAGGGGGACTTGCCGTTGGGGACACCATATATTTT	CASSQGGLAVGDTIYF
.	few	TRBV6-1	TRBJ2-3	TGTGCCAGCACCCCCCAGGAGGGGCGGGCAGATACGCAGTATTTT	CASTPQEGRADTQYF
TRBD1	few	TRBV19	TRBJ2-5	TGTGCCAGTAGTGGACAGGGTTGGGCAGGGACCCAGTACTTC	CASSGQGWAGTQYF
.	.	TRBV5-5	TRBJ1-2	TGTGCCAGCAGCTCATTGACGGGGGGGAACTATGGCTACACCTTC	CASSSLTGGNYGYTF
.	.	TRBV30	TRBJ1-1	TGTGCCTGGAGTGTAGCACCCAACACTGAAGCTTTCTTT	CAWSVAPNTEAFF
TRBD2	.	TRBV4-1	TRBJ2-1	TGCGCCAGCAGCCTTCCCCACCGGGGGGGCTCCTACAATGAGCAGTTCTTC	CASSLPHRGGSYNEQFF
.	few	TRBV6-2/TRBV6-3	TRBJ1-5	TGTGCCAGCAATACGCCTGGGGTTGGCAATCAGCCCCAGCATTTT	CASNTPGVGNQPQHF
.	.	TRBV5-3	TRBJ2-3	TGTGCCAGAAGCGAGGGGGGGGCCTGGGATACGCAGTATTTT	CARSEGGAWDTQYF
.	once	TRBV28	TRBJ2-6	TGTGCCAGCAGCCCAGGGGGGGCGCAAGGGGCCAACGTCCTGACTTTC	CASSPGGAQGANVLTF
.	.	TRBV29-1	TRBJ2-6	TGCAGCGTTGAAGTTGGAAGCTCTGGGGCCAACGTCCTGACTTTC	CSVEVGSSGANVLTF
.	.	TRBV7-2	TRBJ2-2	TGTGCCAGCAGCTTACCAACGAACACCGGGGAGCTGTTTTTT	CASSLPTNTGELFF
TRBD1	.	TRBV11-3	TRBJ2-3	TGTGCCAGCGGACAGGGGGCATTCGGAGATACGCAGTATTTT	CASGQGAFGDTQYF
.	few	TRBV2	TRBJ1-2	TGTGCCAGCAGATACGCGGGGACAACTACTATCAACTATGGCTACACCTTC	CASRYAGTTTINYGYTF
TRBD1	few	TRBV7-6	TRBJ2-2	TGTGCCAGCAGCTCTACAGGGGTTACCGGGGAGCTGTTTTTT	CASSSTGVTGELFF
TRBD2	.	TRBV29-1	TRBJ2-2	TGCAGCGGCGGACTAGCGGGCACCGGGGAGCTGTTTTTT	CSGGLAGTGELFF
TRBD2	few	TRBV11-3	TRBJ2-4	TGTGCCAGCAGCTTAGGAGGGACTAGCGGGGCTTGGGGGAACATTCAGTACTTC	CASSLGGTSGAWGNIQYF
TRBD1	.	TRBV20-1	TRBJ1-5	TGCAGTGCTAGAGCCGCCGGGACAGGGTCCCCGCCCCAGCATTTT	CSARAAGTGSPPQHF
.	few	TRBV20-1	TRBJ1-1	TGCAGTGCTAGTCGGACTGCAGCCACTGAAGCTTTCTTT	CSASRTAATEAFF
.	few	TRBV12-3/TRBV12-4	TRBJ1-5	TGTGCCAGCAGTTCCAGGGAGGATCAGCCCCAGCATTTT	CASSSREDQPQHF
.	.	TRBV2	TRBJ1-1	TGTGCCAGCAGCAGGTACACTGAAGCTTTCTTT	CASSRYTEAFF
.	.	TRBV5-4	TRBJ2-7	TGTGCCAGCAAAACTGACGGTAGCTCCTACGAGCAGTACTTC	CASKTDGSSYEQYF
TRBD1	.	TRBV5-1	TRBJ1-5	TGCGCCAGCAGCTTGGGACAGGGGGGTCAGCCCCAGCATTTT	CASSLGQGGQPQHF
TRBD2	.	TRBV6-4	TRBJ2-6	TGTGCCAGCAGTTTGATAGCGGGGCCCTTTTCTGGGGCCAACGTCCTGACTTTC	CASSLIAGPFSGANVLTF
.	.	TRBV19	TRBJ1-2	TGTGCCACCCATGGTACCGTAAACTATGGCTACACCTTC	CATHGTVNYGYTF
.	.	TRBV19	TRBJ1-1	TGTGCCAGTAGTGTACAGATGAACACTGAAGCTTTCTTT	CASSVQMNTEAFF
.	.	TRBV10-1	TRBJ1-4	TGCGCCAGCAGCCGACAAGCTAATGAAAAACTGTTTTTT	CASSRQANEKLFF
TRBD1	.	TRBV5-1	TRBJ1-2	TGCGCCAGCAGCTTGGAGGGACAGGGGATGGGCTACACCTTC	CASSLEGQGMGYTF
.	few	TRBV5-4	TRBJ1-5	TGTGCCAGCAGCATGGGCCCTTATAGCAATCAGCCCCAGCATTTT	CASSMGPYSNQPQHF
.	.	TRBV27	TRBJ2-3	TGTGCCAGCATAAGGGGGGGAGCTGTGGGTACGCAGTATTTT	CASIRGGAVGTQYF
TRBD1	few	TRBV7-2	TRBJ1-1	TGTGCCAGCAACCGCGAGGCGCAGGGGGACAGAGAAGCTTTCTTT	CASNREAQGDREAFF
.	.	TRBV7-9	TRBJ2-1	TGTGCCAGCAGCTTAGGACGGGGGTCCTACAATGAGCAGTTCTTC	CASSLGRGSYNEQFF
.	.	TRBV6-2/TRBV6-3	TRBJ1-2	TGTGCCAGCATTCCCCACCCCCAGGCGACGACTTATGGCTACACCTTC	CASIPHPQATTYGYTF